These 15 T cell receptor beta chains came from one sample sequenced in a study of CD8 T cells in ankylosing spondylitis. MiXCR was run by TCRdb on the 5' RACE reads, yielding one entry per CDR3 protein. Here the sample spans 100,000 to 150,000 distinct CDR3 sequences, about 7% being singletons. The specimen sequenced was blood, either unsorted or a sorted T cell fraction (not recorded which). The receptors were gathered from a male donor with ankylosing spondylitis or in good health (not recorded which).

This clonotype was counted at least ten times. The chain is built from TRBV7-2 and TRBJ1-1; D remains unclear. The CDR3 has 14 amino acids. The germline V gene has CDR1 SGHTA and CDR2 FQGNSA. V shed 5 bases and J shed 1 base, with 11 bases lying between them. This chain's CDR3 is CASSPTFGNTEAFF. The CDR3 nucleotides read TGTGCCAGCAGCCCAACCTTCGGGAACACTGAAGCTTTCTTT.

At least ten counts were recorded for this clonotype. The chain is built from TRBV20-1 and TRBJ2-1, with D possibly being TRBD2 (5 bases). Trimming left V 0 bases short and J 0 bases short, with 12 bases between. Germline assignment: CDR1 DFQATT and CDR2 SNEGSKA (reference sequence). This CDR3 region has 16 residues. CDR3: CSARDTASTSYNEQFF. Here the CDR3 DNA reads TGCAGTGCTAGAGATACGGCTAGCACCTCCTACAATGAGCAGTTCTTC.

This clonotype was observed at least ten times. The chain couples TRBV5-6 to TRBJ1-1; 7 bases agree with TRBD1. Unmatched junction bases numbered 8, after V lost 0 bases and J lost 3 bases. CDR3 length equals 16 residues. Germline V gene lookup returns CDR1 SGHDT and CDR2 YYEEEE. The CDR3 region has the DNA TGTGCCAGCAGCTTGGAACGCAGGGGGGGGGACACTGAAGCTTTCTTT. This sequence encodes CASSLERRGGDTEAFF. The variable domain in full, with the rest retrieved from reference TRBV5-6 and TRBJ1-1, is DAGVTQSPTHLIKTRGQQVTLRCSPKSGHDTVSWYQQALGQGPQFIFQYYEEEERQRGNFPDRFSGHQFPNYSSELNVNALLLGDSALYLCASSLERRGGDTEAFFGQGTRLTVV.

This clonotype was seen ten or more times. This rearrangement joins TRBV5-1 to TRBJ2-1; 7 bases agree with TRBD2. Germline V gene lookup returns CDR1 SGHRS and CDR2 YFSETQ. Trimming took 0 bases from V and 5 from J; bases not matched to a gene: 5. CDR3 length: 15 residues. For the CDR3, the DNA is TGCGCCAGCAGCTTGGTGGGGGGGGGGAACAATGAGCAGTTCTTC. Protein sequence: CASSLVGGGNNEQFF. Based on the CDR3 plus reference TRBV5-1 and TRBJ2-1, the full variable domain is KAGVTQTPRYLIKTRGQQVTLSCSPISGHRSVSWYQQTPGQGLQFLFEYFSETQRNKGNFPGRFSGRQFSNSRSEMNVSTLELGDSALYLCASSLVGGGNNEQFFGPGTRLTVL.

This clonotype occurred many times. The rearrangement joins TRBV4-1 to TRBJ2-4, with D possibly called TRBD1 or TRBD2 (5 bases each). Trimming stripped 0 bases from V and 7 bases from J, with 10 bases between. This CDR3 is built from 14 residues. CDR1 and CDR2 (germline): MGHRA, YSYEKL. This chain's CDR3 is CASSQDYGANIQYF. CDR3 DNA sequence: TGCGCCAGCAGCCAAGATTACGGGGCGAACATTCAGTACTTC.

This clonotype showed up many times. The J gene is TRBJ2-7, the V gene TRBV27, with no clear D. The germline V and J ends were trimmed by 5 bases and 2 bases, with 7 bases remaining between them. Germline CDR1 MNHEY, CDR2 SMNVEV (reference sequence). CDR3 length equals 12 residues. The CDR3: CASSMTPYEQYF. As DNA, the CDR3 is TGTGCCAGCAGTATGACCCCCTACGAGCAGTACTTC.

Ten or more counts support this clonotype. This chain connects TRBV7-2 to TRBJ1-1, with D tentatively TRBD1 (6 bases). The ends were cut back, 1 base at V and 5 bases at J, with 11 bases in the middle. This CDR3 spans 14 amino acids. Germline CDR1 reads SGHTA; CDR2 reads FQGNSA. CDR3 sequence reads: CASSLGFRGTEAFF. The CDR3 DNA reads TGTGCCAGCAGCTTAGGATTTAGGGGGACTGAAGCTTTCTTT.

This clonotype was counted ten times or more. In nucleotides, the CDR3 is TGTGCCAGCAGTAATAGACAACCCGGGGAGCTGTTTTTT. Translated, it gives CASSNRQPGELFF. The gene calls are TRBV12-3 or TRBV12-4 and TRBJ2-2; D not certain. Between the trimmed V and J ends, which lost 5 bases and 6 bases, there was a span of 10 bases. CDR3 length: 13 residues.

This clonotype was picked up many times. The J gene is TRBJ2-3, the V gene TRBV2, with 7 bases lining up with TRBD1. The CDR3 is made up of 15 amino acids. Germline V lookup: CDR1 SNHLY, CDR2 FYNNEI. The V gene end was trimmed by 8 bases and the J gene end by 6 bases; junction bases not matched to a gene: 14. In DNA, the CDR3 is TGTGCCAGCGGTACAGGGGTCTTTAGTGGGGATACGCAGTATTTT. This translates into CASGTGVFSGDTQYF.

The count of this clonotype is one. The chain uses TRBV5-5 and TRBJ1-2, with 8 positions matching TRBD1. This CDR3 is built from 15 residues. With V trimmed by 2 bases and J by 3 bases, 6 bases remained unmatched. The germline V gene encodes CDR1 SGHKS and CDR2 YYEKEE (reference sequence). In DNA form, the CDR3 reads TGTGCCAGCAGCTTTCAGTTACAGGGGGACTATGGCTACACCTTC. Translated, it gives CASSFQLQGDYGYTF.

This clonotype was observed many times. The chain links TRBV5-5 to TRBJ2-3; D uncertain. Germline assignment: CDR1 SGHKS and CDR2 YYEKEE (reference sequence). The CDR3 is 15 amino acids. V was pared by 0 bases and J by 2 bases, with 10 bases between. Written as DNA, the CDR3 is TGTGCCAGCAGCTTGGACCCGACCACCACAGATACGCAGTATTTT. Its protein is CASSLDPTTTDTQYF.

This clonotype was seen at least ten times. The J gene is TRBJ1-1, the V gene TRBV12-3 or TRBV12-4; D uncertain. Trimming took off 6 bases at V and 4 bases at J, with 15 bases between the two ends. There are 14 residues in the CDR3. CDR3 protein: CASSSRLSGTEAFF. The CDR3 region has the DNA TGTGCCAGCAGCTCTCGACTAAGCGGCACTGAAGCTTTCTTT.

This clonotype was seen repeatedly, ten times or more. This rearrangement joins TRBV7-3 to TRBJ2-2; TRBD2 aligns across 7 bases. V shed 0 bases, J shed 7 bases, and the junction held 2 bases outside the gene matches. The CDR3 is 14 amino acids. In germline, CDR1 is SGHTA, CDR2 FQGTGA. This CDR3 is CASSLTSSGGELFF. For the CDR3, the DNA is TGTGCCAGCAGCTTAACCTCTAGCGGCGGGGAGCTGTTTTTT.

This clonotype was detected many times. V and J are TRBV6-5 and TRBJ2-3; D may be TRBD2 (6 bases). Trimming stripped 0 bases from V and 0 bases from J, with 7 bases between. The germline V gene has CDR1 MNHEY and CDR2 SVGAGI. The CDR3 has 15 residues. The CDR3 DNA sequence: TGTGCCAGCAGTTACTCGCGGGGTAGCACAGATACGCAGTATTTT. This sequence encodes CASSYSRGSTDTQYF.

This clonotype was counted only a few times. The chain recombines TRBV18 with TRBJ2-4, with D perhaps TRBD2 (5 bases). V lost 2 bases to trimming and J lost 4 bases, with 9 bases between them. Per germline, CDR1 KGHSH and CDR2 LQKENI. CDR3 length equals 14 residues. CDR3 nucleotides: TGTGCCAGCTCACCATCTAGCAGGAAAAACATTCAGTACTTC. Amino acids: CASSPSSRKNIQYF.